This TCR beta chain was identified during a study of blood T cell repertoires in COVID-19. Study-level background: Some COVID-19 samples were acute and others convalescent; all came from the United States, Italy and Spain. T cells, B-cell-depleted T cells, or PBMCs provided the cDNA or gDNA that served as material.

The count of this clone is one. Germline CDR1 and CDR2: MNHEY and SVGAGI. The V and J ends lost 7 bases and 3 bases respectively, with 3 bases between them. The length of the CDR3 is 10 residues. Under the authors' procedure: For nucleated cells, counts were estimated from reference gene primer amplification. TCRdb's table, derived via immunoSEQ multiplex PCR, lists solely in-frame clones and lacks some. V and J calls and clone size are copied from that table; D and trimming were computed from the DNA. The table lists about 210,000 clones, approximately 89% of them singletons. Sequences were obtained from peripheral blood. The chain recombines TRBV6-5 with TRBJ1-1; unclear D gene. This TCR came from a woman aged 40 to 50 with acute or convalescent COVID-19. CDR3 nucleotide sequence: TGTGCCAGCACCGACACTGAAGCTTTCTTT. Its translation is CASTDTEAFF.